The 13 T cell receptor beta chains presented below share a single source sample, sequenced in a study of identical twins' blood T cells. Each CDR3 protein is one row after TCRdb ran MiXCR on the 5' RACE reads. The table lists a few hundred thousand distinct CDR3 sequences, roughly 27% of them singletons, with 5.5% to 6.5% in the top ten. Sample: PBMCs. The receptors here all came from a woman aged 18-49 years in good health.

This clonotype was recorded at least ten times. CDR3: CASSPQVSPADTQYF. The CDR3 bases are TGTGCCAGCAGCCCGCAGGTTAGCCCGGCAGATACGCAGTATTTT. The rearrangement joins TRBV9 to TRBJ2-3; no clear D. Germline CDR1 is SGDLS and CDR2 is YYNGEE. V was cut by 4 bases and J by 4 bases, with 16 bases left in between. The CDR3 totals 15 residues.

V is TRBV10-3 and J is TRBJ2-5; D ambiguous. Looked up from germline, CDR1 is ENHRY and CDR2 is SYGVKD. The CDR3 sequence is 11 residues long. The V gene lost 3 bases and the J gene lost 5 bases, with 4 bases spanning the gap. The CDR3 DNA reads TGTGCCATCAGTGAAGTGGAGACCCAGTACTTC. Protein sequence: CAISEVETQYF.

The rearrangement links TRBV29-1 to TRBJ1-4, with 8 bases that match TRBD1. The CDR3 is 15 residues long. Germline loops: CDR1 SQVTM, CDR2 ANQGSEA. Losses at the gene ends were 4 bases for V and 0 bases for J; bases not matched to a gene: 4. The CDR3 DNA is TGCAGCGTTGGGGACAGGCCCGCAACTAATGAAAAACTGTTTTTT. Protein product: CSVGDRPATNEKLFF.

J is TRBJ2-3 and V is TRBV2; 11 positions agree with TRBD2. This CDR3 spans 16 amino acids. Germline CDR1 is SNHLY and CDR2 is FYNNEI. V gave up 5 bases and J gave up 3 bases; unmatched junction bases: 7. Here the CDR3 reads CASSPLAGGKTDTQYF. The CDR3 DNA reads TGTGCCAGCAGTCCCTTAGCGGGAGGGAAAACAGATACGCAGTATTTT.

V and J are TRBV29-1 and TRBJ2-1, with 7 nucleotides matching TRBD2. The CDR3 runs to 12 residues. The germline CDR1 and CDR2 sequences are SQVTM and ANQGSEA. V dropped 4 bases and J dropped 7; count of bases not matched to a gene: 4. The CDR3 bases are TGCAGCGTTGGAGGACTAGAGAATGAGCAGTTCTTC. Translating gives CSVGGLENEQFF.

The V call is TRBV4-3, the J call TRBJ1-5; the D gene is possibly TRBD1 (5 bases). CDR3 length: 15 residues. Germline lookup yields CDR1 LGHNA and CDR2 YSLEER. The V end was cut by 0 bases, the J end by 1 base, with 7 bases between. The CDR3 spells CASSQDGGSNQPQHF. As DNA, the CDR3 is TGCGCCAGCAGCCAAGACGGGGGGAGCAATCAGCCCCAGCATTTT.

This clonotype came up a few times. J is TRBJ1-5 and V is TRBV29-1; TRBD1 aligns across 8 bases. This CDR3 is 13 amino acids long. Losses at the gene ends were 6 bases for V and 7 bases for J; bases not matched to a gene: 8. From germline, CDR1 is SQVTM and CDR2 ANQGSEA. Here the CDR3 DNA reads TGCAGCGTGGCAGGGGGCTTACGGCAGCCCCAGCATTTT. This sequence encodes CSVAGGLRQPQHF.

The chain combines TRBV11-2 with TRBJ2-4; possible D gene TRBD2, 6 bases. V dropped 11 bases and J dropped 4 bases, with 12 bases sitting between them. The length of the CDR3 is 12 residues. The V gene's germline CDR1 is SGHAT and CDR2 FQNNGV. The CDR3 DNA follows: TGTGCCGTTGGCGGGGTAAAAAACATTCAGTACTTC. Translation gives CAVGGVKNIQYF.

The chain links TRBV29-1 to TRBJ2-1; 8 nucleotides agree with TRBD2. The V gene end was trimmed by 3 bases and the J gene end by 4 bases; junction bases not matched to a gene: 5. The germline V gene encodes CDR1 SQVTM and CDR2 ANQGSEA. The CDR3 spans 14 residues. This chain's CDR3 is CSVELLAVYNEQFF. CDR3 bases: TGCAGCGTTGAGCTACTAGCGGTATACAATGAGCAGTTCTTC.

V and J are TRBV19 and TRBJ1-1; 7 positions agree with TRBD1. This CDR3 is 15 amino acids long. The V gene end was trimmed by 6 bases and the J gene end by 1 base; junction bases not matched to a gene: 8. Germline V gives CDR1 LNHDA, CDR2 SQIVND (reference sequence). This CDR3 is CASSQGQVGNTEAFF. The CDR3 region has the DNA TGTGCCAGTAGCCAAGGACAGGTTGGGAACACTGAAGCTTTCTTT.

This rearrangement joins TRBV27 to TRBJ1-1; TRBD1 is a possible D gene (6 bases). CDR3 length: 15 residues. V was shortened by 4 bases and J by 7 bases, with 19 bases between the two germline ends. The germline V gene has CDR1 MNHEY and CDR2 SMNVEV (reference sequence). The CDR3 reads CASSSMQGRSLEAFF. CDR3 coding DNA: TGTGCCAGCAGTTCGATGCAGGGGAGATCCCTTGAAGCTTTCTTT.

This clonotype was seen many times. The rearrangement uses TRBV9 and TRBJ2-3, with 15 nucleotides matching TRBD2. The germline V gene has CDR1 SGDLS and CDR2 YYNGEE. The CDR3 has 16 amino acids. Trimming removed 3 bases from V and 3 bases from J; junction bases left unmatched: 2. CDR3 residues: CASSGGLAGGTDTQYF. In nucleotides, the CDR3 is TGTGCCAGCAGCGGCGGACTAGCGGGAGGGACAGATACGCAGTATTTT. Full variable domain (outside the CDR3, taken from reference TRBV9 and TRBJ2-3): DSGVTQTPKHLITATGQRVTLRCSPRSGDLSVYWYQQSLDQGLQFLIQYYNGEERAKGNILERFSAQQFPDLHSELNLSSLELGDSALYFCASSGGLAGGTDTQYFGPGTRLTVL.

This sequence joins TRBV20-1 and TRBJ2-3, with TRBD2 matching 13 bases. The CDR3 loop spans 13 amino acids. V shed 7 bases and J 7 bases; nucleotides not matched to a gene: 5. In germline, CDR1 is DFQATT, CDR2 SNEGSKA (reference sequence). The CDR3 DNA reads TGCAGTGTTTGGACTAGCGGGGGCCATACGCAGTATTTT. Translated: CSVWTSGGHTQYF.